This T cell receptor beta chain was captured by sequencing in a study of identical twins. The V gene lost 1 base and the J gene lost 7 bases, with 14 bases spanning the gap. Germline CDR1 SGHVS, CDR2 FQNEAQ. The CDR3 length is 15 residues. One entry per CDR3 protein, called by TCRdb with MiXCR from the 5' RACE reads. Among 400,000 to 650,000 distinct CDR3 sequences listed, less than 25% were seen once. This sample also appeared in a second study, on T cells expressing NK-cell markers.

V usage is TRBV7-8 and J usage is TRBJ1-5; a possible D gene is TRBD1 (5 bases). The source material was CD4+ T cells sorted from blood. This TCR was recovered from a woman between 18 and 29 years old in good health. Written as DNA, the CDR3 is TGTGCCAGCAGCTTAGTTTCTTTAGGGACGCAGCCCCAGCATTTT. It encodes CASSLVSLGTQPQHF.